Here is one T cell receptor beta chain with its context. The specificity of this receptor is unknown. One base away there is no much larger clone; base qualities are not given. The sample comes from a study of cytomegalovirus exposure and HLA in healthy donors (dated by TCRdb to about 2017). Regarding the complete study: The roughly 650 repertoires of the first cohort and the 110 or so validation repertoires were produced on the same platform, according to a later analysis. The study was designed to test whether signatures of past pathogen exposure could be identified by cataloging public T cell receptors. Besides the first cohort of approximately 670 subjects, a separate validation cohort made up of 120 different subjects was used. To predict cytomegalovirus infection status, the study brought together high-throughput TCR immunosequencing, statistical association of individual TCRs with disease status, and machine learning. Study-wide conclusions, independent of this receptor: The authors suggested that the approach could potentially be extended to other disease states and immunological phenotypes. All 120 or so repertoires were used to score co-occurrence in the validation cohort in a later analysis, because that analysis had no HLA typing for the cohort. The classifier was reported to diagnose cytomegalovirus status with high specificity and sensitivity in both the original and validation cohorts. In a later analysis, TCRs clustered in the first cohort were found to also tend to co-occur in the approximately 120 validation repertoires, with approximately 95% of cluster scores above 0. Three of the identified cytomegalovirus-associated TCR beta chains were confirmed in vitro to be specific for cytomegalovirus antigens. Across donors, most TCR sequences were observed very rarely, whereas some public TCRs were present in many individuals. The study listed approximately 160 TCR beta chains as associated with cytomegalovirus.

The donors belonged to the validation cohort of over a hundred subjects, which was separate from the roughly 680-subject first cohort. Library preparation used the immunoSEQ multiplex PCR assay. Under the source paper's analysis protocol: A statistical classification framework was developed to diagnose cytomegalovirus status using the catalog of TCR beta chain sequences. In TCRdb, the immuneACCESS table is reduced to in-frame sequences with V and J assigned. These tables do not hold every clone; where another copy was compared, an unresolved V gene accounts for under half, and the others remain unexplained. The V and J calls and clone size were taken over from that table, and D and trimming were inferred from the DNA. The sample records approximately 82,000 clones, more than 85% of which are singletons. About 0.68% of the sample is taken by the ten largest. Per the germline V gene (reference sequence), LNHNV is the CDR1 and YYDKDF is the CDR2. There are 13 amino acids in the CDR3, from cysteine to phenylalanine inclusive. Of the read, only the CDR3 DNA is kept; its 39 bases are in frame from base 1. The V and J ends are trimmed by 1 base and 0 bases, leaving 4 bases between them.

Here the chain combines TRBV15 and TRBJ2-7; too little of a D gene remains to name it. Sample: PBMCs. This receptor was identified in a man aged 18-30 years in good health and CMV-seronegative. The CDR3 region reads CATSRVSSYEQYF. The nucleotide sequence is given as TGTGCCACCAGCAGAGTCAGCTCCTACGAGCAGTACTTC.